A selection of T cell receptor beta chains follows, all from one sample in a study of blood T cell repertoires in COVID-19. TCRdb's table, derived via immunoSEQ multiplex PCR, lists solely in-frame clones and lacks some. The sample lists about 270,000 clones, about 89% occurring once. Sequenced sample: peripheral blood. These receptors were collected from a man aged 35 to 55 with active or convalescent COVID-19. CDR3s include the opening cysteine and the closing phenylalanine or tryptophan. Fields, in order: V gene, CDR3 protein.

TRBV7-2 CASSLGQGAQGYTF
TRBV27 CASSSGTEIYNEQFF
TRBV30 CAWSDERLNQPQHF
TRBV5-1 CASSFSTKETQYF
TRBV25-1 CASGFTGAGTEAFF
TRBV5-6 CASSLDGGSAPAF
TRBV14 CASSGGTGGTEAFF
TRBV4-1 CASDSGTGTTEAFF
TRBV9 CASSPLAGQVEDTQYF
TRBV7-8 CAITGGAGGSYEQYF
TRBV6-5 CASSKGSWGYTF
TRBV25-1 CASSSWDRQFF
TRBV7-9 CASSLYGFGGDFQPQHF
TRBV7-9 CASRSGQGNEQFF
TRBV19 CASSADRDYEQYF
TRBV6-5 CASSFTSGSETQYF
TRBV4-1 CASSQRTPNNPQFF
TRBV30 CAWSEDRVETQYF
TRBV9 CASSDARTGLNTEAFF
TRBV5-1 CASSPGAYEQYF
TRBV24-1 CATSDPGTRWADTQYF
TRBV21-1 CASSKEPSSSYSGANVLTF
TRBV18 CASSQGQGDVSEAFF
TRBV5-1 CASSLVDVGATPETQYF
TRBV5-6 CASSSSGRGYKETQYF
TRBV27 CASSLSATRNTEAFF
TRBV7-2 CASSLPSGFYEQYF
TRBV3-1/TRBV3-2 CASSQRGAGQTQYF
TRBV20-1 CSAQAGSEAFF
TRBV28 CASALQNQETQYF